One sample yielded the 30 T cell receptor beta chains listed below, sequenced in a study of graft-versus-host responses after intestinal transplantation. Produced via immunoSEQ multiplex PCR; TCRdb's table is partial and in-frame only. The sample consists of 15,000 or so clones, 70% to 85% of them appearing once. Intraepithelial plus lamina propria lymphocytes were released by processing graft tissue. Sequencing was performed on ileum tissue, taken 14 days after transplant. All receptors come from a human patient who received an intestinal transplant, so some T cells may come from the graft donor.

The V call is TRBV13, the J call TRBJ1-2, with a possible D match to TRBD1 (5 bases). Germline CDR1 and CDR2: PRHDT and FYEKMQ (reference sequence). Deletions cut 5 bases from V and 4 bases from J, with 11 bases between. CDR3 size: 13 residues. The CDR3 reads CASSRDSFYGYTF. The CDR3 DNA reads TGTGCCAGCAGCCGAGACAGCTTCTATGGCTACACCTTC.

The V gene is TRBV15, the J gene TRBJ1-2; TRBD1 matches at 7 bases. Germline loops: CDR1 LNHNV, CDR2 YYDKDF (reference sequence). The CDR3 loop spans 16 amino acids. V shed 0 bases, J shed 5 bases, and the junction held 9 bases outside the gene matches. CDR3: CATSRDWGDRNYGYTF. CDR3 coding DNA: TGTGCCACCAGCAGAGATTGGGGGGACAGAAATTATGGCTACACCTTC.

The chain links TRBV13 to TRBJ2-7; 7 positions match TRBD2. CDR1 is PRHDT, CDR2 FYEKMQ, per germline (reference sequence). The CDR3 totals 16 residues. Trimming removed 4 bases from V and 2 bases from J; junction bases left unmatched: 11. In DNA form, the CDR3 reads TGTGCCAGCAGCTCACAACAGCGGGGTTCGACCTACGAGCAGTACTTC. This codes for CASSSQQRGSTYEQYF.

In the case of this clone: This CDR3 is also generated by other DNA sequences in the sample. This chain's CDR3 is CASSLGTYQETQYF. The CDR3, as DNA: TGCGCCAGCAGCTTGGGGACTTATCAAGAGACCCAGTACTTC. The chain carries TRBV5-1 and TRBJ2-5; tentatively, D is TRBD2 (5 bases). CDR1 is SGHRS and CDR2 is YFSETQ in the germline V gene. There are 14 residues in the CDR3. Trimming pared 0 bases from V and 2 bases from J, leaving 8 bases between.

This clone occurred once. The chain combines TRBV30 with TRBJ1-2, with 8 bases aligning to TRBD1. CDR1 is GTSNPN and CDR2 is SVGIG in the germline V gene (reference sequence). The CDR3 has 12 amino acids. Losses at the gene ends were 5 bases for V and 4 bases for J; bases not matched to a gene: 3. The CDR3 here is CAWGGTGYGYTF. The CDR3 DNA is TGTGCCTGGGGGGGGACAGGCTATGGCTACACCTTC.

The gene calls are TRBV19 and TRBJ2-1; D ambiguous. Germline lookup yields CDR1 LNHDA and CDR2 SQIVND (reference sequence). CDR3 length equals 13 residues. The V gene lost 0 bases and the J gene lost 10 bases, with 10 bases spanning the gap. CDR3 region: CASSIEGRKEQFF. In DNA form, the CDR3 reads TGTGCCAGTAGTATAGAAGGGCGCAAAGAGCAGTTCTTC.

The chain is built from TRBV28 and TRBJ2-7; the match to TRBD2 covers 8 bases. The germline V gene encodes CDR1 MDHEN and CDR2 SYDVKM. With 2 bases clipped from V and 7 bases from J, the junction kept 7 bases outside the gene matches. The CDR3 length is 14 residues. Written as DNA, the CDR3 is TGTGCCAGCAGTTTAGCGCGGGGGGCCAGGGAGCAGTACTTC. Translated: CASSLARGAREQYF.

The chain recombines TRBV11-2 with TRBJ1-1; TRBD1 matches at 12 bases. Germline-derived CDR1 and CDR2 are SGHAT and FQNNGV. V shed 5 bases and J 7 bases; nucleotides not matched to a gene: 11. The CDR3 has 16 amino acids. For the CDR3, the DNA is TGTGCCAGCAGCCCGGGACAGGGGGCGCCTTTGATTGAAGCTTTCTTT. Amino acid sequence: CASSPGQGAPLIEAFF.

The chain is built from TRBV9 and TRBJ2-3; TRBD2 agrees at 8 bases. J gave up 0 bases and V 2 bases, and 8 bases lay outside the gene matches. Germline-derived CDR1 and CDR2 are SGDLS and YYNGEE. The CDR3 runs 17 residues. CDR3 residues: CASSVSEREISTDTQYF. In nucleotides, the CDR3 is TGTGCCAGCAGCGTTTCAGAGCGGGAGATTAGCACAGATACGCAGTATTTT.

CDR3 protein: CASSLRPGVGTDTQYF. CDR3 bases: TGTGCCAGCAGCTTAAGGCCGGGAGTGGGGACAGATACGCAGTATTTT. The J gene is TRBJ2-3, the V gene TRBV7-6; weak D call: TRBD2 (6 bases). CDR3 size: 16 residues. V lost 2 bases to trimming and J lost 3 bases, with 15 bases between them. Looked up from germline, CDR1 is SGHVS and CDR2 is FNYEAQ.

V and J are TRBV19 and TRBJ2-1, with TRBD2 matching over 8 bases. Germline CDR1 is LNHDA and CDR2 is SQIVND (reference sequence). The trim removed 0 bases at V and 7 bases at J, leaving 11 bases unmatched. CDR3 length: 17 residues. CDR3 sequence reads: CASSIDFGSGMWNEQFF. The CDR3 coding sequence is TGTGCCAGTAGTATAGATTTCGGTAGCGGGATGTGGAATGAGCAGTTCTTC.

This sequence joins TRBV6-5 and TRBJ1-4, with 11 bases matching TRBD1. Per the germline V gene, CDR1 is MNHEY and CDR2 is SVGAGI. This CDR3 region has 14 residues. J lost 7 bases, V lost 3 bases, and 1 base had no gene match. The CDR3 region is CASSYGQGAEKLFF. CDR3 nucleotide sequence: TGTGCCAGCAGTTATGGACAGGGGGCTGAAAAACTGTTTTTT.

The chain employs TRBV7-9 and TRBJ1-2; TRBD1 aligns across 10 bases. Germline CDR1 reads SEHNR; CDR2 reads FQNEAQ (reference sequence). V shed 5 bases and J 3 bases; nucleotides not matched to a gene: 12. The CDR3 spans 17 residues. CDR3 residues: CASSRTLRTGGDYGYTF. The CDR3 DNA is TGTGCCAGCAGCCGAACGCTCCGGACAGGGGGAGACTATGGCTACACCTTC.

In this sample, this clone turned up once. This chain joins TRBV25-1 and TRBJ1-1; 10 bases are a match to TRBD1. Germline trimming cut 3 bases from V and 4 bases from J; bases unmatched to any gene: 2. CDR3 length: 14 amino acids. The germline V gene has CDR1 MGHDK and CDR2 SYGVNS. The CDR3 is CASSDWTGGTEAFF. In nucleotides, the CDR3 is TGTGCCAGCAGTGATTGGACAGGGGGCACTGAAGCTTTCTTT.

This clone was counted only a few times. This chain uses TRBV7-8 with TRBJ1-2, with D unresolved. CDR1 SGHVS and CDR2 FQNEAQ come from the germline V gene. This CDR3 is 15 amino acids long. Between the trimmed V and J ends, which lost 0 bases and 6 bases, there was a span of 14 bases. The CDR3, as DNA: TGTGCCAGCAGCTTAGCGGCGGGAGCGAGCGATGGCTACACCTTC. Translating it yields CASSLAAGASDGYTF.

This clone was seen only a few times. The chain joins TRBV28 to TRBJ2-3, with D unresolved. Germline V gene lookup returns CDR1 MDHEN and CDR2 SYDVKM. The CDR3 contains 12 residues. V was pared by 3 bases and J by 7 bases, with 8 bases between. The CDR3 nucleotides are TGTGCCAGCAGTTTCGGTGTTAATACGCAGTATTTT. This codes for CASSFGVNTQYF.

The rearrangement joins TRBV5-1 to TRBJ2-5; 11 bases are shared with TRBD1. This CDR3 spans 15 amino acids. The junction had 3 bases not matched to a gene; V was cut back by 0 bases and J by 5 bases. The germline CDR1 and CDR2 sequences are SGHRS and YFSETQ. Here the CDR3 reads CASSLVDRGQETQYF. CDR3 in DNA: TGCGCCAGCAGCTTGGTGGACAGGGGGCAGGAGACCCAGTACTTC.

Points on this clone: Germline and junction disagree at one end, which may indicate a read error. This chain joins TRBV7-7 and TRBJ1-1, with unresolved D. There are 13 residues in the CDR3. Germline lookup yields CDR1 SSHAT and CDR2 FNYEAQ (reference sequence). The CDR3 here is CASSLWANTEAFF. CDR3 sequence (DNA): TGTGCTAGCAGCTTATGGGCGAACACTGAAGCTTTCTTT. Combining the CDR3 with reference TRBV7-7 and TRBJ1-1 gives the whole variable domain GAGVSQSPRYKVTKRGQDVTLRCDPISSHATLYWYQQALGQGPEFLTYFNYEAQPDKSGLPSDRFSAERPEGSISTLTIQRTEQRDSAMYRCASSLWANTEAFFGQGTRLTVV.

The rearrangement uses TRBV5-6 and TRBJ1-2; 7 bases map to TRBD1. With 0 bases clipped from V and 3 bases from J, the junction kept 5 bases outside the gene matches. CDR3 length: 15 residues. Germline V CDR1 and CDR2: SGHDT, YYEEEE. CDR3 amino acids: CASSLGDSSYYGYTF. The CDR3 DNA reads TGTGCCAGCAGCTTGGGGGACAGCTCGTACTATGGCTACACCTTC.

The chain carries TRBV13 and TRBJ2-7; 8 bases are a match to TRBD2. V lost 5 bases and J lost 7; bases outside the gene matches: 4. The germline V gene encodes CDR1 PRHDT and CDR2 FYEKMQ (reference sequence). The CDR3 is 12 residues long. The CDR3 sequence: CASSTGTREQYF. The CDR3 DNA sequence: TGTGCCAGCAGCACAGGGACTAGAGAGCAGTACTTC.

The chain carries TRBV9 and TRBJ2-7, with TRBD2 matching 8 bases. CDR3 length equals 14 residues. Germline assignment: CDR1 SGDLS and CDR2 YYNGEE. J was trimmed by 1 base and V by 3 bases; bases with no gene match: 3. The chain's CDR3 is CASSAGGVSYEQYF. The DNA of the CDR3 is TGTGCCAGCAGCGCCGGGGGGGTATCCTACGAGCAGTACTTC. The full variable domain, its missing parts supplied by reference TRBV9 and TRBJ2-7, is DSGVTQTPKHLITATGQRVTLRCSPRSGDLSVYWYQQSLDQGLQFLIQYYNGEERAKGNILERFSAQQFPDLHSELNLSSLELGDSALYFCASSAGGVSYEQYFGPGTRLTVT.

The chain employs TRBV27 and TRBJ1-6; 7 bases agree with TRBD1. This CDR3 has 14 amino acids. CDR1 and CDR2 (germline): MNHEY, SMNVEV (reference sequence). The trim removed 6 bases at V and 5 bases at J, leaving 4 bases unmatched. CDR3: CASRPQGDNSPLHF. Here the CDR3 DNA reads TGTGCCAGCAGGCCCCAGGGGGATAATTCACCCCTCCACTTT.

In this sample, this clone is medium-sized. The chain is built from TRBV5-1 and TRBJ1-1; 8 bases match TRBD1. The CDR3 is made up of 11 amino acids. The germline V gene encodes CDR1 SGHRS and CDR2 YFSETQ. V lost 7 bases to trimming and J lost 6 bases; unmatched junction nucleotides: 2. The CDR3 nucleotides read TGCGCCAGCGGACAGGGCCCTGAAGCTTTCTTT. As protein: CASGQGPEAFF.

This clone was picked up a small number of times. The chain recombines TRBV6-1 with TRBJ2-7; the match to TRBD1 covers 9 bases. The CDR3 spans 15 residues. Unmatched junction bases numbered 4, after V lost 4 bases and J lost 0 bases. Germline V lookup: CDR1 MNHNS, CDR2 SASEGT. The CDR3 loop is CASSVRDRVSYEQYF. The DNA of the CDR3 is TGTGCCAGCAGTGTCCGGGACAGGGTCTCCTACGAGCAGTACTTC.

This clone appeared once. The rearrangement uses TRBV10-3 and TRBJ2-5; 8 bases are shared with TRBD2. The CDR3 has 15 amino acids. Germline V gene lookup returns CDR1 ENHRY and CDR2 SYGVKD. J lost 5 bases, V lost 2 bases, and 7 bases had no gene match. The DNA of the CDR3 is TGTGCCATCAGTGAGGGTGGTTTAGCGGGGGAGACCCAGTACTTC. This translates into CAISEGGLAGETQYF.

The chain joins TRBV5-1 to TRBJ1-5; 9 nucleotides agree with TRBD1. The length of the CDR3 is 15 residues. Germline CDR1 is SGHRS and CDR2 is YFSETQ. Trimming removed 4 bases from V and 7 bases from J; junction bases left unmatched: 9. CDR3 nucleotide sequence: TGCGCCAGCAGCATGACAGGGGGTTATAGCCAGCCCCAGCATTTT. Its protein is CASSMTGGYSQPQHF.

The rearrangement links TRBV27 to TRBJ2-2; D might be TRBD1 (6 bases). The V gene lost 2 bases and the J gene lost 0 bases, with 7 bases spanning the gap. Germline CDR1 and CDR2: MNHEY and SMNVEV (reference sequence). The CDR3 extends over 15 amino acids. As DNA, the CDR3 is TGTGCCAGCAGTTTAGGGACAACGAACACCGGGGAGCTGTTTTTT. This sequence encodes CASSLGTTNTGELFF.

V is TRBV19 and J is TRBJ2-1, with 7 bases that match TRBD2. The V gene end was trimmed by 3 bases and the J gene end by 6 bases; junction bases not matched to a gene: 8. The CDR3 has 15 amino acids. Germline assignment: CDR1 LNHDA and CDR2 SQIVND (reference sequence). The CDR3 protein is CASSISAGEANEQFF. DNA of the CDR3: TGTGCCAGTAGTATTAGTGCGGGAGAAGCCAATGAGCAGTTCTTC.

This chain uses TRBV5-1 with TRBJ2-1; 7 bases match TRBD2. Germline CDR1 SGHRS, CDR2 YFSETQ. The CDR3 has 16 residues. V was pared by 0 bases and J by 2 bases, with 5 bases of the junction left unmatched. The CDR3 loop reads CASSLAPSGAYNEQFF. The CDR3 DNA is TGCGCCAGCAGCTTGGCCCCTAGCGGAGCCTACAATGAGCAGTTCTTC.

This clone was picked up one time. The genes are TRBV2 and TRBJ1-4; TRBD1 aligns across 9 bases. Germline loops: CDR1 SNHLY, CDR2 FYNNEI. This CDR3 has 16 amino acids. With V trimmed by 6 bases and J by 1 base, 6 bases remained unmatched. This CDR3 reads CASSETGGGTNEKLFF. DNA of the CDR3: TGTGCCAGCAGCGAGACAGGGGGTGGAACTAATGAAAAACTGTTTTTT.